What follows are 9 T cell receptor beta chains derived from one specimen sequenced in a study of T cell repertoires in cytomegalovirus infection. Each CDR3 protein is one row after TCRdb ran MiXCR on the reads. Among more than 400,000 distinct CDR3 sequences listed, around 27% were seen once. The sequenced sample consisted of PBMCs. These receptors all come from a human donor in good health (CMV status not recorded). Some clones in this sample may be carry-over from other donors' samples.

The V call is TRBV5-6, the J call TRBJ2-7, with 9 bases matching TRBD1. The trim removed 0 bases at V and 6 bases at J, leaving 4 bases unmatched. The CDR3 is 14 residues long. CDR1 is SGHDT, CDR2 YYEEEE, per germline. This chain's CDR3 is CASSLDRGLGEQYV. The DNA of the CDR3 is TGTGCCAGCAGCTTGGACAGGGGGCTAGGCGAGCAGTACGTC.

This clonotype occurred a few times. The chain uses TRBV28 and TRBJ1-5; perhaps TRBD1 as D (6 bases). The CDR3 consists of 16 residues. Germline loops: CDR1 MDHEN, CDR2 SYDVKM. V shed 4 bases and J shed 2 bases, with 15 bases lying between them. The CDR3 DNA reads as TGTGCCAGCAGTTCTCATGGGGGGCTAGGCAATCAGCCCCAGCATTTT. It specifies CASSSHGGLGNQPQHF.

This clonotype appeared many times. Written as DNA, the CDR3 is TGTGCCAGCAGTTTAGGGACGGATAACACCGGGGAGCTGTTTTTT. It is translated as CASSLGTDNTGELFF. The gene calls are TRBV6-6 and TRBJ2-2, with D possibly called TRBD1 or TRBD2 (5 bases each). The CDR3 consists of 15 residues. The V gene's germline CDR1 is MNHNY and CDR2 SVGAGI (reference sequence). V lost 4 bases to trimming and J lost 2 bases, with 11 bases between them.

This chain links TRBV6-1 with TRBJ1-2; maybe TRBD1 (5 bases). CDR1 and CDR2 (germline): MNHNS, SASEGT. Trimming cost V 7 bases and J 4 bases, with 13 bases left between them. The CDR3 totals 13 residues. The CDR3 DNA reads TGTGCCAGCACCGTCCCGGGGCTCTATGGCTACACCTTC. Protein: CASTVPGLYGYTF.

This clonotype was counted ten times or more. The rearrangement joins TRBV6-2 or TRBV6-3 to TRBJ2-1; 11 nucleotides align to TRBD2. J gave up 4 bases and V 7 bases, and 6 bases lay outside the gene matches. CDR3 length: 15 residues. Germline loops: CDR1 MNHEY, CDR2 SVGEGT. CDR3 coding DNA: TGTGCCAGCATTCCCGGGACTAGCGGATACAATGAGCAGTTCTTC. Residues: CASIPGTSGYNEQFF.

The J gene is TRBJ2-3, the V gene TRBV7-8; 12 positions match TRBD2. This CDR3 has 18 amino acids. CDR1 is SGHVS and CDR2 is FQNEAQ in the germline V gene. The J segment lost 0 bases and the V segment lost 6 bases, leaving 10 bases of the junction unmatched. The CDR3 DNA reads TGTGCCAGCAGTCTGTGGACTAGCGGGGCCCCTAGCACAGATACGCAGTATTTT. Amino acid sequence: CASSLWTSGAPSTDTQYF.

This clonotype was recorded at least ten times. The chain has TRBV7-2 and TRBJ2-5; D could derive from TRBD1 or TRBD2 (5 bases each). The CDR3 is 17 amino acids. CDR1 is SGHTA, CDR2 FQGNSA, per germline. V lost 5 bases and J lost 4, with 23 bases in between. This CDR3 is CASSVRRQTLRGETQYF. CDR3 sequence (DNA): TGTGCCAGCAGCGTCAGAAGACAGACTCTCCGGGGAGAGACCCAGTACTTC.

The chain links TRBV6-2 or TRBV6-3 to TRBJ2-2; 11 bases line up with TRBD2. The V and J ends lost 5 bases and 1 base, in that order; junction bases with no gene match: 9. The germline V gene has CDR1 MNHEY and CDR2 SVGEGT. The CDR3 extends over 18 amino acids. The DNA of the CDR3 is TGTGCCAGCAGTAAAGACCCCGGGACTAGCGGGAACACCGGGGAGCTGTTTTTT. It yields the protein CASSKDPGTSGNTGELFF.

This clonotype was seen a handful of times. This chain joins TRBV27 and TRBJ2-7; D is unclear. CDR1 and CDR2 from the germline V gene are MNHEY and SMNVEV (reference sequence). V dropped 5 bases and J dropped 4 bases, with 15 bases sitting between them. The CDR3 sequence is 14 residues long. The CDR3 spells CASSPQTLNYEQYF. CDR3 DNA sequence: TGTGCCAGCAGTCCACAGACCCTAAATTACGAGCAGTACTTC.